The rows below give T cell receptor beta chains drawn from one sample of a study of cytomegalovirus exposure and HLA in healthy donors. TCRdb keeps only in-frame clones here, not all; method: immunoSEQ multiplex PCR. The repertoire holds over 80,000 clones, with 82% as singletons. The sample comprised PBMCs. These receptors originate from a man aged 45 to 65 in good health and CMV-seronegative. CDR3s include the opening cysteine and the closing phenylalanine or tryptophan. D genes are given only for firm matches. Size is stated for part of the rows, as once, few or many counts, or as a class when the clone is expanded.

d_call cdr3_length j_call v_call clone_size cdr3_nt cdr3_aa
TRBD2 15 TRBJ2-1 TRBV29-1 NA TGCAGCGTTGTAGGAAGTAGCGGGAGGGATAATGAGCAGTTCTTC CSVVGSSGRDNEQFF
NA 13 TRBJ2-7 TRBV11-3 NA TGTGCCAGCAGCAGAGGACTCTCCTACGAGCAGTACTTC CASSRGLSYEQYF
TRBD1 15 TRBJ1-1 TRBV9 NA TGTGCCAGCAGCGCGACAGGGGGCTCGGGGACTGAAGCTTTCTTT CASSATGGSGTEAFF
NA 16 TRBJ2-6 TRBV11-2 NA TGTGCCAGCAGCTTAGATCGGGTAGCTGGGGCCAACGTCCTGACTTTC CASSLDRVAGANVLTF
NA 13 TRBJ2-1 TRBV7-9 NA TGTGCCAGCAGCTTAGGCGGTAGCAATGAGCAGTTCTTC CASSLGGSNEQFF
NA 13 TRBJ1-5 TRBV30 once TGTGCCTGGAGCGGCGGAACCCATCAGCCCCAGCATTTT CAWSGGTHQPQHF
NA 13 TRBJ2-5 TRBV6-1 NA TGTGCCAGCAGTGCCGGGGGCCAAGAGACCCAGTACTTC CASSAGGQETQYF
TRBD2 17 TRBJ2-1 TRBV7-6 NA TGTGCCAGCAGCCCGCCTAGCGGGAGAGTGACCTACAATGAGCAGTTCTTC CASSPPSGRVTYNEQFF
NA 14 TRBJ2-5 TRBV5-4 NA TGTGCCAGCAGCGATACGAGGGCGGGAGAGACCCAGTACTTC CASSDTRAGETQYF
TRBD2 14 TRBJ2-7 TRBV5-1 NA TGCGCCAGCAGCTTGATTAGCGGGAGTGACGAGCAGTACTTC CASSLISGSDEQYF
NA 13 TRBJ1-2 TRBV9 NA TGTGCCAGCAGTCGACAGGCGGACTATGGCTACACCTTC CASSRQADYGYTF
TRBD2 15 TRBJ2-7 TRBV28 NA TGTGCCAGCAGTTTAATCCGGGGACTAGGGTTCGAGCAGTACTTC CASSLIRGLGFEQYF
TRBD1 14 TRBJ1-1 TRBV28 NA TGTGCCAGCAGCCTCGGGACAGCGAACACTGAAGCTTTCTTT CASSLGTANTEAFF
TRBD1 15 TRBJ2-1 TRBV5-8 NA TGTGCCAGCAGCCGAGGGACAGGGATGTGGAATGAGCAGTTCTTC CASSRGTGMWNEQFF
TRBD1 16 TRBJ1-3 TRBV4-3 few TGCGCCAGCAGCCAAGACGGGACAGGGGGTGGAAACACCATATATTTT CASSQDGTGGGNTIYF
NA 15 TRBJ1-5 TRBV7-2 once TGTGCCAGCAGCTTTAGGGCCGGGGGCAATCAGCCCCAGCATTTT CASSFRAGGNQPQHF
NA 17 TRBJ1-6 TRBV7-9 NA TGTGCCAGCAGCCTCTCACAGGGCCCAGGGGCCAATTCACCCCTCCACTTT CASSLSQGPGANSPLHF
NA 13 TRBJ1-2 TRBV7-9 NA TGTGCCAGCAGCTTAATCTCGGGCTATGGCTACACCTTC CASSLISGYGYTF
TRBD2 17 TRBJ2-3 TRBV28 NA TGTGCCAGCAGTTTACCGGGACTAGCGGGAGATTCAGATACGCAGTATTTT CASSLPGLAGDSDTQYF
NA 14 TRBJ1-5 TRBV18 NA TGTGCCAGCTCACCTGGAGGGGGGGAAGTGCCCCAGCATTTT CASSPGGGEVPQHF
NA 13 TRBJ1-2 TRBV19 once TGTGCCAGTAGTATGCAGTATAACTATGGCTACACCTTC CASSMQYNYGYTF
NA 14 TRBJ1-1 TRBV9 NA TGTGCCAGCAGCGTAGTACGGGGGGACACTGAAGCTTTCTTT CASSVVRGDTEAFF
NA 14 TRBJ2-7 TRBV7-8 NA TGTGCCAGCAGTTACCAGACAGTCTCCTACGAGCAGTACTTC CASSYQTVSYEQYF
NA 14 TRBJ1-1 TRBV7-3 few TGTGCCAGCAGAGGTTCGTGGGGCGCGACTGAAGCTTTCTTT CASRGSWGATEAFF
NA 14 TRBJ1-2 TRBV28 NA TGTGCCAGCAGAGCACCCAGGGGACGCTTCGGCTACACCTTC CASRAPRGRFGYTF
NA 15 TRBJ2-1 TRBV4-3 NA TGCGCCAGCAGTAGAGAGAGGGGGTCCTACAATGAGCAGTTCTTC CASSRERGSYNEQFF
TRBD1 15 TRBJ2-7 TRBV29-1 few TGCAGCGTCCTGGGGACAGGGGGGTCGTCCCACGAGCAGTACTTC CSVLGTGGSSHEQYF
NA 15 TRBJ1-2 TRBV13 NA TGTGCCAGCAGCTTCTCAGGGACTACCAACTATGGCTACACCTTC CASSFSGTTNYGYTF
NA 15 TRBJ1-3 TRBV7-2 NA TGTGCCAGCAGTCAGGGCGGCTTCTCTGGAAACACCATATATTTT CASSQGGFSGNTIYF
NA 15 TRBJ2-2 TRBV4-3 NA TGCGCCAGCAGCCAACCCAGCGGTAATACCGGGGAGCTGTTTTTT CASSQPSGNTGELFF
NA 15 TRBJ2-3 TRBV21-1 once TGTGCCAGCAATAACCGGGACAGAGGCACAGATACGCAGTATTTT CASNNRDRGTDTQYF
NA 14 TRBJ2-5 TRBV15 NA TGTGCCACCAGCAGAGACTTATTGTCAGAGACCCAGTACTTC CATSRDLLSETQYF
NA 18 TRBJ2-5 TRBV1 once TGCACCAGCAGATTATACCTAGGGACTAGCGGGACCCAAGAGACCCAGTACTTC CTSRLYLGTSGTQETQYF
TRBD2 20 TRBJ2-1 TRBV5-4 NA TGTGCCAGCAGCTCGCCTGAGGGACTAGCGGGAGCGGTGGGGAACAATGAGCAGTTCTTC CASSSPEGLAGAVGNNEQFF
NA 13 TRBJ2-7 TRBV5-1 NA TGCGCCAGCAGACGGGAAACCCAGGAAGAGCAGTACTTC CASRRETQEEQYF
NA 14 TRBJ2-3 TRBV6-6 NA TGTGCCAGCAGGGACCCGGGGTACACAGATACGCAGTATTTT CASRDPGYTDTQYF
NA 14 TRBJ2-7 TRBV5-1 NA TGCGCCAGCAGCTTGGGGGCCTCAGGGCACGAGCAGTACTTC CASSLGASGHEQYF
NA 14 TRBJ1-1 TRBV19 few TGTGCCAGTAGTCTCAGGGAACGTTCCACTGAAGCTTTCTTT CASSLRERSTEAFF
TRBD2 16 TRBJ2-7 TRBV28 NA TGTGCCAGCAGTCCAGCCCCGACTAGCGGTAGCAGCGAGCAGTACTTC CASSPAPTSGSSEQYF
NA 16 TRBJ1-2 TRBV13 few TGTGCCAGCAGCTCATATAATACAAACTTCCGGGATGGCTACACCTTC CASSSYNTNFRDGYTF
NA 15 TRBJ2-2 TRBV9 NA TGTGCCAGCAGCGTCGCCTCCCATCGGGCCGGGGAGCTGTTTTTT CASSVASHRAGELFF
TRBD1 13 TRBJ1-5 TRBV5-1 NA TGCGCCAGCAGCGAAGAGGGGGCTCAGCCCCAGCATTTT CASSEEGAQPQHF
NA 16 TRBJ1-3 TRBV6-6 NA TGTGCCAGCAGTTACTCGAGGGCAGATCCTGGAAACACCATATATTTT CASSYSRADPGNTIYF
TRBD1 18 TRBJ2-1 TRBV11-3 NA TGTGCCAGCAGCTATTCCGGGACAGGGTCCCCCCGATACAATGAGCAGTTCTTC CASSYSGTGSPRYNEQFF
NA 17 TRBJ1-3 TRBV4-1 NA TGCGCCAGCAGCCCACAGCCCTCGCCCGGCTCTGGAAACACCATATATTTT CASSPQPSPGSGNTIYF